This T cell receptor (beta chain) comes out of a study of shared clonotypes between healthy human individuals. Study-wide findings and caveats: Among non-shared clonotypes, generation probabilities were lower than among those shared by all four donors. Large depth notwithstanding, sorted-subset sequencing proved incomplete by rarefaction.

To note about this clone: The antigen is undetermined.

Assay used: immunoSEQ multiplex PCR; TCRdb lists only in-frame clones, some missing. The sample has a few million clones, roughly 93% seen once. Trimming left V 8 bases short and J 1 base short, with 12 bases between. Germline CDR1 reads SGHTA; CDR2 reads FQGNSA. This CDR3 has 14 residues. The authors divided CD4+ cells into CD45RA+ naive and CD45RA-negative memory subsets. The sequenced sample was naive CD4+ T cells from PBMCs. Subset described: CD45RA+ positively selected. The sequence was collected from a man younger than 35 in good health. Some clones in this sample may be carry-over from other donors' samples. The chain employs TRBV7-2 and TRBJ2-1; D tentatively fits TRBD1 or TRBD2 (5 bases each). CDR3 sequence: CASQNWGSYNEQFF. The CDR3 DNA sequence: TGTGCCAGCCAGAATTGGGGGTCCTACAATGAGCAGTTCTTC.